This T cell receptor (beta chain) originates from a study of blood T cells in healthy people across ages. This CDR3 has 14 amino acids. Germline V CDR1 and CDR2: SGHTA, FQGNSA. Trimming shortened V by 1 base and J by 5 bases, and 11 bases separated the two germline ends. Study-wide results and limits: Diversity estimates drawn from one million T cells were deemed underestimates. Comparison with aged donors showed that long-lived donors had more naive CD4+ cells and higher diversity.

Combining a sample-barcoded 5' primer with a J-beta primer mix, a second PCR ran for 7 to 11 cycles. Each CDR3 protein gets one entry after TCRdb re-called the 5' RACE reads with MiXCR. The table has 780,000 or so distinct CDR3 sequences, around three fifths seen once. About this clonotype itself: Its specificity is unknown.

The chain couples TRBV7-2 to TRBJ1-2, with TRBD1 as a possible D gene (5 bases). The sequencing sample was made of blood. The origin of this receptor is a man aged 35-49 years in good health. CDR3 DNA sequence: TGTGCCAGCAGCTTAGGCCTCAGGACATATGGCTACACCTTC. This sequence encodes CASSLGLRTYGYTF.